A selection of T cell receptor beta chains follows, all from one sample in a study of CD8 T cells in ankylosing spondylitis. TCRdb passed the 5' RACE reads through MiXCR, listing each CDR3 protein once. The sample has about 460,000 distinct CDR3 sequences; about 5.4% are singletons. Material for sequencing was blood, either unsorted or a sorted T cell fraction (not recorded which). The source of these receptors is a male donor with ankylosing spondylitis. The CDR3 runs from the conserved cysteine through the conserved F or W. A D gene is named only where the DNA matches it firmly. Where a row states a size, it is once, few, many or the class of an expanded clone; other rows omit it.

>TRBV4-3|TRBD1|TRBJ1-5|many
TGCGCCAGCAGCCAAAGCCGGGACAGGGTCAATCAGCCCCAGCATTTT
CASSQSRDRVNQPQHF
>TRBV7-2|NA|TRBJ1-3|many
TGTGCCAGCAGCTTAGGGGGGGGAGCTGGAAACACCATATATTTT
CASSLGGGAGNTIYF
>TRBV5-1|TRBD1|TRBJ1-2|many
TGCGCCAGCAGCTTGCAGGGGGTAGGCTATGGCTACACCTTC
CASSLQGVGYGYTF
>TRBV20-1|NA|TRBJ2-7|many
TGCAGTGCTCCTATGTCCGGGACACACTACGAGCAGTACTTC
CSAPMSGTHYEQYF
>TRBV7-3|NA|TRBJ2-2|few
TGTGCCAGCAGCAAAAACGCCTGGGGGGATCAGAACACCGGGGAGCTGTTTTTT
CASSKNAWGDQNTGELFF
>TRBV20-1|TRBD1|TRBJ1-4|many
TGCAGTGCACGGACAGGGGTTTATAATGAAAAACTGTTTTTT
CSARTGVYNEKLFF
>TRBV5-4|TRBD1|TRBJ1-2|many
TGTGCCAGCAGCTTGGTTGGGACAGGGGAGCTGTATGGCTACACCTTC
CASSLVGTGELYGYTF
>TRBV20-1|NA|TRBJ2-5|many
TGCAGTGCTAGAGATTGGCCCAGGCAGTTGGAGACCCAGTACTTC
CSARDWPRQLETQYF
>TRBV20-1|NA|TRBJ2-1|many
TGCAGTGCCCCAGGGAGTAGGTCCTACAATGAGCAGTTCTTC
CSAPGSRSYNEQFF
>TRBV7-9|TRBD1|TRBJ1-6|many
TGTGCCAGCGCAGGGGGAAGTAATTCACCCCTCCACTTT
CASAGGSNSPLHF
>TRBV13|NA|TRBJ1-1|few
TGTGCCAGCAGCTTAGGCCGGGAGGGGGGAGGAGCTTTCTTT
CASSLGREGGGAFF
>TRBV11-2|NA|TRBJ2-4|few
TGTGCCAGCAGCTTAGTGAGGGAAATTCAGTACTTC
CASSLVREIQYF
>TRBV29-1|NA|TRBJ2-1|many
TGCAGCGTCGAGGGGACTGCCAGAAACTACAATGAGCAGTTCTTC
CSVEGTARNYNEQFF
>TRBV18|NA|TRBJ1-2|many
TGTGCCAGCTCACCGGGGATTGACCTTGTGGGCTACACCTTC
CASSPGIDLVGYTF
>TRBV7-9|TRBD2|TRBJ2-3|NA
TGTGCCAGCAGCTTAGCTGAGACTAGCGGCACAGATACGCAGTATTTT
CASSLAETSGTDTQYF
>TRBV20-1|NA|TRBJ1-5|many
TGCAGTGTTTCGAGGGTGGGTCAGCCCCAGCATTTT
CSVSRVGQPQHF
>TRBV11-2|NA|TRBJ2-2|many
TGTGCCAGCAGCGATCCAAGGAGGGGCCAAACCGGGGAGCTGTTTTTT
CASSDPRRGQTGELFF
>TRBV20-1|NA|TRBJ2-1|NA
TGCATTCTCGGGGGGCCGGGGAATGAGCAGTTCTTC
CILGGPGNEQFF
>TRBV7-2|NA|TRBJ2-7|many
TGTGCCAGCAGCTTAGTAGGTCACATATACGAGCAGTACTTC
CASSLVGHIYEQYF
>TRBV27|TRBD2|TRBJ2-1|few
TGTGCCAGCAGTCTCTTCCCGGGTAGCGGGGGAACCAATGAGCAGTTCTTC
CASSLFPGSGGTNEQFF
>TRBV24-1|NA|TRBJ1-6|many
TGTGCCACCAGTGTGAATAGGGGAGCCCTAAATTCACCCCTCCACTTT
CATSVNRGALNSPLHF
>TRBV4-3|TRBD1|TRBJ1-2|many
TGCGCCAGCAGCCAACAGACAGGGATAGGCTATGGCTACACCTTC
CASSQQTGIGYGYTF
>TRBV4-3|TRBD1|TRBJ1-2|many
TGCGCCAGCAGCCTAAGGACAGGGGCGTATGGCTACACCTTC
CASSLRTGAYGYTF
>TRBV5-1|NA|TRBJ1-1|many
TGCGCCAGCAGCCCAACGGCGGGGACGGAGAACACTGAAGCTTTCTTT
CASSPTAGTENTEAFF
>TRBV6-1|NA|TRBJ2-3|many
TGTGCCAGCAGTGAATCCAGTCATACGCAGTATTTT
CASSESSHTQYF
>TRBV20-1|NA|TRBJ1-2|few
TGCAGTGCTAGAATGCGGGGAGGTCATGGCTACACCTTC
CSARMRGGHGYTF
>TRBV20-1|NA|TRBJ2-7|few
TGCAGTGCTAGATTGGGGCAGGTCCACGAGCAGTACTTC
CSARLGQVHEQYF
>TRBV4-2|NA|TRBJ1-6|many
TGTGCCAGCAGCCGGCAATTGGTAGGGTATAATTCACCCCTCCACTTT
CASSRQLVGYNSPLHF
>TRBV20-1|NA|TRBJ2-7|many
TGCAGTGCAACGCGGCGAGCATACGAGCAGTACTTC
CSATRRAYEQYF
>TRBV7-2|TRBD2|TRBJ2-1|NA
TGTGCCAGCAGCATAACCGGGGGGGGGACTGAGCAGTTCTTC
CASSITGGGTEQFF
>TRBV7-9|NA|TRBJ2-3|many
TGTGCCAGCAGCCAAACAGATACGCAGTATTTT
CASSQTDTQYF
>TRBV18|NA|TRBJ2-1|few
TGTGCCAGCTTCGATAAGGGGAGGCTCTCCTACAATGAGCAGTTCTTC
CASFDKGRLSYNEQFF
>TRBV19|NA|TRBJ1-6|few
TGTGCCAGTTCCCGGGGCTATAATTCACCCCTCCACTTT
CASSRGYNSPLHF
>TRBV30|NA|TRBJ2-7|many
TGTGCCTGGAGTGAATCGGTCTACGAGCAGTACTTC
CAWSESVYEQYF
>TRBV7-6|TRBD2|TRBJ2-1|many
TGTGCCAGCAGCTTTACTAGCGGTGACCTACCCTACAATGAGCAGTTCTTC
CASSFTSGDLPYNEQFF
>TRBV28|TRBD1|TRBJ1-1|many
TGTGCCAGCGAAGCAGAACGGGACAGGCATGGAGTTAGGAACACTGAAGCTTTCTTT
CASEAERDRHGVRNTEAFF
>TRBV20-1|NA|TRBJ2-7|many
TGCAGTGCCTCCTTCGGGCTCCTCGAGCAGTACTTC
CSASFGLLEQYF
>TRBV4-3|NA|TRBJ2-7|many
TGCGCCAGCAGCCAAGTTGGTGCGGGAAGAAGCTCCTACGAGCAGTACTTC
CASSQVGAGRSSYEQYF
>TRBV7-9|NA|TRBJ2-2|NA
TGTGCCAGCAGCCCGCGCAGCTCTAACACCGGGGAGCTGTTTTTT
CASSPRSSNTGELFF
>TRBV29-1|NA|TRBJ1-2|many
TGCAGCGTTGAAAAGGCAGGTCACAACTATGGCTACACCTTC
CSVEKAGHNYGYTF
>TRBV7-9|TRBD2|TRBJ2-1|many
TGTGCCAGCAGCCCGACTAGCGGGAGTCAGAATGAGCAGTTCTTC
CASSPTSGSQNEQFF
>TRBV4-3|NA|TRBJ2-7|many
TGCGCCAGCAGCCCCGGCCTATTCTCCTACGAGCAGTACTTC
CASSPGLFSYEQYF
>TRBV20-1|NA|TRBJ2-3|many
TGCAGTGCTAGGGTAGCCACAGATACGCAGTATTTT
CSARVATDTQYF
>TRBV12-3/TRBV12-4|TRBD1|TRBJ1-1|many
TGTGCCAGCAACCCCGGGACAGGGGGCGCGGGAATGAACACTGAAGCTTTCTTT
CASNPGTGGAGMNTEAFF
>TRBV5-1|TRBD1|TRBJ2-3|many
TGCGCCAGCAGCACATGGACAGGGTACACAGATACGCAGTATTTT
CASSTWTGYTDTQYF
>TRBV14|TRBD1|TRBJ1-2|few
TGTGCCAGCAGCCAATGGGTCGGGACAGAAGCGGACCCGGGAGGCTACACCTTC
CASSQWVGTEADPGGYTF
>TRBV5-1|NA|TRBJ2-7|many
TGCGCCAGCAGCTACGGTGGCCTAAAAGGAGGCTACGAGCAGTACTTC
CASSYGGLKGGYEQYF
>TRBV7-2|NA|TRBJ2-2|NA
TGTGCCAGCAGCTTAGGGATGGTGGCCGGGGAGCTGTTTTTT
CASSLGMVAGELFF
>TRBV4-3|TRBD2|TRBJ2-2|many
TGCGCCAGCAGCCAGGGGACTAGCGGGAGGACGAACACCGGGGAGCTGTTTTTT
CASSQGTSGRTNTGELFF
>TRBV11-2|NA|TRBJ2-1|NA
TGTGCCAGCAGCTTTTCCGGGACATTGGCGATCTTC
CASSFSGTLAIF
>TRBV11-2|NA|TRBJ2-1|many
TGTGCCAGCAGCTTAGATTTGGGCTATGAGCAGTTCTTC
CASSLDLGYEQFF
>TRBV5-1|NA|TRBJ2-1|many
TGCGCCAGCAGCTATGACCCGCGGACCAACAATGAGCAGTTCTTC
CASSYDPRTNNEQFF